This paragraph covers one T cell receptor beta chain sequence. Its specificity is not known. V lost 4 bases and J 0 bases, leaving 14 bases between the germline ends. This CDR3 has 15 residues. Germline CDR1 and CDR2: DFQATT and SNEGSKA (reference sequence). Specified treatment: approximately 10-day PBMC culture with coronavirus spike peptide pools or control peptides (ViraFEST assay). This sample is drawn from a study of vaccination and CD4 T cells after COVID-19. With the Oncomine TCR Beta short-read assay, DNA from cultured CD4+ T cells was sequenced. TCRdb re-called the PCR reads with MiXCR, one entry per CDR3 protein. The sample has around 15,000 distinct CDR3 sequences, roughly 54% seen once; the top ten hold about a fifth.

The sample was CD4+ T cells from blood, cultured in vitro, taken before SARS-CoV-2 vaccination. The V call is TRBV20-1, the J call TRBJ2-3; D may be TRBD2 (5 bases). The TCR sequence derives from a human donor who had recovered from COVID-19. CDR3 nucleotides: TGCAGTGCTACAGCGAGCGGAGCTAGCACAGATACGCAGTATTTT. As protein: CSATASGASTDTQYF.